The 24 T cell receptor beta chains in this list originate from one sample, sequenced in a study of tumor-infiltrating lymphocytes in primary liver carcinoma. Priming with a constant-region primer yielded TCR beta cDNA from 400 to 500 ng total RNA. Slightly modified ARM-PCR served as the procedure for the TCR beta libraries. These libraries came from three rounds of nested multiplex PCR. A C-beta reverse primer was combined with TRBV1-TRBV30 forward primers in the first two PCR rounds, and each round had about 10 cycles. TCRdb analysed the multiplex PCR reads with MiXCR anew, one entry per CDR3 protein. This sample has approximately 190,000 distinct CDR3 sequences, with about 82% found just once. Unsorted bulk tissue of roughly 18-32 mg yielded co-extracted RNA and DNA. The specimen was tumor tissue from primary liver carcinoma. These receptors all come from a man aged 40-55 years with primary liver carcinoma and hepatitis B virus infection.

For this clonotype: The junction departs from germline at one end; a sequencing error may be responsible. This sequence joins TRBV4-1 and TRBJ2-7, with TRBD1 identical over 9 bases. This CDR3 region has 12 residues. The germline V gene has CDR1 MGHRA and CDR2 YSYEKL. CDR3 sequence (DNA): TGCACCAGCAAGCGGACAGGGGAAGAGCAGTACTTC. Residues: CTSKRTGEEQYF.

Turning to this clonotype: This may be a read error: a much more frequent sequence differs by one nucleotide. The gene calls are TRBV6-4 and TRBJ2-1, with TRBD2 identical over 8 bases. The germline V gene encodes CDR1 MRHNA and CDR2 SNTAGT. The CDR3 has 15 amino acids. The V gene end was trimmed by 3 bases and the J gene end by 0 bases; junction bases not matched to a gene: 1. In DNA form, the CDR3 reads TGTGCCAGCAGTGAGCTAGCGGGCTCCTACAATGAGCAGTTCTTC. Translation gives CASSELAGSYNEQFF.

A note on this clonotype: One end of the junction does not line up with germline, which may come from a read error. The chain links TRBV4-3 to TRBJ1-5; D is possibly TRBD1 (5 bases). The CDR3 extends over 14 amino acids. The V gene's germline CDR1 is LGHNA and CDR2 YSLEER. The CDR3 spells CVSSQEEGSQPQHF. DNA of the CDR3: TGCGTCAGCAGCCAAGAAGAGGGGAGCCAGCCTCAGCATTTT.

The table lists this clonotype with a count of one. Sequence at one end of the junction differs from germline and may be a read error. The chain carries TRBV6-5 and TRBJ2-3; 8 bases line up with TRBD2. The germline CDR1 and CDR2 sequences are MNHEY and SVGAGI. The CDR3 totals 16 residues. As DNA, the CDR3 is TGTGCCAGCAGCTACTCTTTAGCGGGGTACACATATACGCAGTATTTT. This codes for CASSYSLAGYTYTQYF.

In regard to this clonotype: One end of the junction fails to match germline, which may point to a read error. This chain connects TRBV28 to TRBJ2-4; D gene ambiguous. CDR1 is MDHEN, CDR2 SYDVKM, per germline. The CDR3 contains 16 residues. This CDR3 reads CANSTYRTKAKNIQYF. The CDR3 DNA is TGTGCCAACAGTACATACCGGACCAAGGCCAAAAACATTCAGTACTTC.

For this clonotype: Relative to the germline gene, one junction end is altered; a read error may explain this. The chain uses TRBV6-1 and TRBJ2-7; D is perhaps TRBD1 (5 bases). The germline V gene encodes CDR1 MNHNS and CDR2 SASEGT. The CDR3 is 14 residues long. This CDR3 reads CSSRTGSGPYEQYF. CDR3 sequence (DNA): TGTTCCAGCAGGACCGGGTCAGGGCCATACGAGCAGTACTTC.

Notes on this clonotype: At one boundary the junction diverges from the germline segment, which might be a read error. The CDR3 DNA follows: TGCGCCAGCAGCCCAAACCCCTCAGCGGAGGAGACCCTGTACTTC. Translating it yields CASSPNPSAEETLYF. This chain links TRBV5-1 with TRBJ2-5; weak D call: TRBD2 (5 bases). The germline CDR1 and CDR2 sequences are SGHRS and YFSETQ. The CDR3 has 15 residues. Together with reference TRBV5-1 and TRBJ2-5, the CDR3 gives the full variable domain: KAGVTQTPRYLIKTRGQQVTLSCSPISGHRSVSWYQQTPGQGLQFLFEYFSETQRNKGNFPGRFSGRQFSNSRSEMNVSTLELGDSALYLCASSPNPSAEETLYFGPGTRLLVL.

Comments on this clonotype: The junction and the germline gene differ at one end; a read error may be behind it. The J gene is TRBJ2-7, the V gene TRBV6-1, with a possible D match to TRBD2 (5 bases). The CDR3 consists of 14 residues. Germline CDR1 MNHNS, CDR2 SASEGT. CDR3 residues: CASRVACSSYEQYF. CDR3 nucleotide sequence: TGTGCCAGCAGGGTAGCGTGCAGCTCCTACGAGCAGTATTTC.

About this clonotype: The junction and the germline gene differ at one end; a read error may be behind it. The chain couples TRBV5-5 to TRBJ2-7; no definite D call. The CDR3 spans 16 residues. The germline gives CDR1 SGHKS, CDR2 YYEKEE (reference sequence). The CDR3 loop is CASSLAQTEAKYEQHF. The DNA of the CDR3 is TGTGCCAGCAGCTTGGCGCAGACCGAGGCGAAGTACGAGCAGCACTTC.

This clonotype came up once. The conserved phenylalanine or tryptophan is not found at the CDR3 terminus, so this likely reflects a read error. The V gene is TRBV11-2, the J gene TRBJ1-2; the match to TRBD1 covers 7 bases. Germline V CDR1 and CDR2: SGHAT, FQNNGV. The CDR3 sequence is 13 residues long. Written as DNA, the CDR3 is TGCGCCAGCAGCTTTGACAGGGCAGGGGACTACACCATC. Translated: CASSFDRAGDYTI.

A remark on this clonotype: Relative to the germline gene, one junction end is altered; a read error may explain this. The CDR3: CVSCREVGELFF. The CDR3 DNA is TGCGTCAGCTGCCGGGAGGTCGGGGAGCTGTTTTTT. V is TRBV6-2 or TRBV6-3 and J is TRBJ2-2; 7 nucleotides agree with TRBD2. Germline V gene lookup returns CDR1 MNHEY and CDR2 SVGEGT. This CDR3 is 12 amino acids long.

Comments on this clonotype: Mismatch with germline at one junction end may stem from a read error. The V call is TRBV29-1, the J call TRBJ1-1; D possibly corresponds to TRBD1 (6 bases). The CDR3 spans 15 residues. Germline assignment: CDR1 SQVTM and CDR2 ANQGSEA. The CDR3 loop reads CSVGGGWAMNTEALF. Written as DNA, the CDR3 is TGCAGCGTTGGAGGGGGGTGGGCTATGAACACTGAAGCTCTCTTT.

With respect to this clonotype: The junction departs from the called germline gene at one end, perhaps through a read error. The chain uses TRBV6-5 and TRBJ2-7; 7 bases agree with TRBD1. Germline V CDR1 and CDR2: MNHEY, SVGAGI. CDR3 length equals 15 residues. Here the CDR3 reads CACSPAGTVSYEQYF. The CDR3 DNA sequence: TGTGCCTGCAGTCCCGCCGGGACAGTTTCCTACGAGCAGTACTTC.

This sequence joins TRBV6-5 and TRBJ1-1; no definite D call. CDR1 MNHEY and CDR2 SVGAGI come from the germline V gene. Trimming took off 6 bases at V and 3 bases at J, with 14 bases between the two ends. CDR3 length: 14 residues. The DNA of the CDR3 is TGTGCCAGCAGCTTCGGACTGGCCTACACTGAAGCTTTCTTT. This encodes CASSFGLAYTEAFF.

Note on this clonotype: Because it lacks the conserved phenylalanine or tryptophan at the end, this CDR3 is likely a read error. It is unclear where the CDR3 begins or ends on the DNA, so no DNA is shown, and the CDR3 is as TCRdb lists it. The chain links TRBV11-1 to TRBJ2-1; the D call in the table, TRBD1, was not verified against the DNA. The CDR3 comprises 16 residues, both ends counted. Germline V gene data show CDR1 as SGHAT and CDR2 as FQDESV (reference sequence). The CDR3: CASSLGQASSYNEHFS.

Only one count was recorded for this clonotype. Because the CDR3 is missing its conserved closing phenylalanine or tryptophan, this is likely a read error. The chain couples TRBV6-1 to TRBJ1-1, with 10 bases matching TRBD1. This CDR3 spans 13 amino acids. The germline V gene has CDR1 MNHNS and CDR2 SASEGT. V was pared by 10 bases and J by 4 bases, with 6 bases of the junction left unmatched. The CDR3: CAIPRTGGTEAFI. As DNA, the CDR3 is TGTGCCATCCCCAGGACAGGGGGCACTGAAGCTTTCATT.

As concerns this clonotype: Just one base apart from a much larger clone, this may be a read error. The V gene is TRBV5-1, the J gene TRBJ2-7; D remains ambiguous. Between the trimmed V and J ends, which lost 0 bases and 5 bases, there was a span of 21 bases. The CDR3 is 17 residues long. Germline V lookup: CDR1 SGHRS, CDR2 YFSETQ. The DNA for the CDR3 is TGCGCCAGCAGCTTGGCCCCCGTGGGTATACTATGTGACGAGCAGTACTTC. Translated: CASSLAPVGILCDEQYF.

Worth noting for this clonotype: Sequence at one end of the junction differs from germline and may be a read error. The chain links TRBV11-1 to TRBJ2-4; 8 nucleotides agree with TRBD2. CDR3 length: 17 amino acids. Germline V gene data show CDR1 as SGHAT and CDR2 as FQDESV (reference sequence). CDR3 protein: CASSLPGTSGTKSIQYF. The CDR3 bases are TGTGCCAGCAGCTTACCTGGGACTAGTGGGACCAAAAGCATTCAGTACTTC.

In regard to this clonotype: Relative to the germline gene, one junction end is altered; a read error may explain this. The chain carries TRBV5-4 and TRBJ2-1; 10 bases align to TRBD2. There are 16 residues in the CDR3. Germline values: CDR1 SGHNT, CDR2 YYREEE (reference sequence). In DNA form, the CDR3 reads TGTACCGGCAGCTTAATTTCTAGCGGGAGAAGAAATGAGCATTTCTTC. Amino acids: CTGSLISSGRRNEHFF.

The genes are TRBV12-3 or TRBV12-4 and TRBJ1-3, with D perhaps TRBD1 (5 bases). V was trimmed by 8 bases and J by 2 bases, leaving 19 bases between them. This CDR3 spans 16 amino acids. The CDR3 here is CASQFETEGTGNTIYF. The CDR3 coding sequence is TGTGCCAGCCAGTTCGAGACAGAAGGAACTGGAAACACCATATATTTT.

The chain uses TRBV29-1 and TRBJ1-2, with TRBD1 matching over 7 bases. CDR3 length: 12 amino acids. The germline V gene encodes CDR1 SQVTM and CDR2 ANQGSEA. This chain's CDR3 is CTVMTGREGYTF. The CDR3 DNA reads TGCACAGTCATGACAGGGAGGGAGGGCTACACCTTC. Filled out from reference TRBV29-1 and TRBJ1-2, the complete variable domain reads SAVISQKPSRDICQRGTSLTIQCQVDSQVTMMFWYRQQPGQSLTLIATANQGSEATYESGFVIDKFPISRPNLTFSTLTVSNMSPEDSSIYLCTVMTGREGYTFGSGTRLTVV.

The CDR3 nucleotides read TGTGCCGGGAGCTTTAGCTGGCCACTTGACAATGAGCAGTTCTTC. Encoded protein: CAGSFSWPLDNEQFF. V usage is TRBV11-2 and J usage is TRBJ2-1; tentatively, D is TRBD2 (5 bases). V was pared by 11 bases and J by 5 bases, with 22 bases between. The germline CDR1 and CDR2 sequences are SGHAT and FQNNGV. There are 15 residues in the CDR3.

This clonotype was picked up many times. The rearrangement links TRBV12-3 or TRBV12-4 to TRBJ2-7; TRBD2 matches at 12 bases. The V and J ends lost 5 bases and 6 bases, in that order; junction bases with no gene match: 2. This CDR3 contains 13 residues. The CDR3 nucleotides read TGTGCCAGCAGTAGACTAGCGGGAGTCGAGCAGTACTTC. It codes for CASSRLAGVEQYF.

This clonotype was found many times. The rearrangement joins TRBV30 to TRBJ1-5; perhaps TRBD1 as D (5 bases). Between the trimmed V and J ends, which lost 5 bases and 11 bases, there was a span of 19 bases. CDR1 GTSNPN and CDR2 SVGIG come from the germline V gene (reference sequence). The CDR3 contains 13 residues. This CDR3 is CAWSERGGTAQHF. In nucleotides, the CDR3 is TGTGCCTGGTCGGAGCGGGGAGGGACGGCCCAGCATTTT.